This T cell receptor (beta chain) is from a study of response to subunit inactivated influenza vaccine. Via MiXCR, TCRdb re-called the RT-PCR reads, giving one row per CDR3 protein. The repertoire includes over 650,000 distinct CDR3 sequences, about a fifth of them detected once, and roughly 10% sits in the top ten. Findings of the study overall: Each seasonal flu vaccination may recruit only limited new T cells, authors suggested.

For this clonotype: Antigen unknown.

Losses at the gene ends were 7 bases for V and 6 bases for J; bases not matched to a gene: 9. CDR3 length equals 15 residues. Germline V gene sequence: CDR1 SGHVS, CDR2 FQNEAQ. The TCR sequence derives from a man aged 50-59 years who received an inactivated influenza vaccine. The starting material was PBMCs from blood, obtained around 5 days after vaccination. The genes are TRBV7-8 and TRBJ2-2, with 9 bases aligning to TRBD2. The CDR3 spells CASTYPGLAPGELFF. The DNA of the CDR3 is TGTGCCAGCACCTACCCAGGACTAGCGCCCGGGGAGCTGTTTTTT.